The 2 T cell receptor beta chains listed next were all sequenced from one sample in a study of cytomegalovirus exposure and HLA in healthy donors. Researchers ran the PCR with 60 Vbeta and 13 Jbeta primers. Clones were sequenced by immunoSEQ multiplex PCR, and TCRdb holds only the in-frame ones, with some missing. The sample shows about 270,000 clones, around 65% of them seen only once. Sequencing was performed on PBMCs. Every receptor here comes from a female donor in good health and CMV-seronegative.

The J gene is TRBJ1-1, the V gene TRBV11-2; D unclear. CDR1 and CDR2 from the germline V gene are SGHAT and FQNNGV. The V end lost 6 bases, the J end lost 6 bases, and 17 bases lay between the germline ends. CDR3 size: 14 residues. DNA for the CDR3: TGTGCCAGCAGTTCAGCGCGGTTGAGGGCTGAAGCTTTCTTT. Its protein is CASSSARLRAEAFF.

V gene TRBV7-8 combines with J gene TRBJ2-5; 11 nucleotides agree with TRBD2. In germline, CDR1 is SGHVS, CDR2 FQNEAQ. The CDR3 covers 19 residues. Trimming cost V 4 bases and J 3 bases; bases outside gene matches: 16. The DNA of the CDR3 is TGTGCCAGCAGCTCAAGTCTGATTAGCGGGAGGGCCTCGGAAGAGACCCAGTACTTC. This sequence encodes CASSSSLISGRASEETQYF.